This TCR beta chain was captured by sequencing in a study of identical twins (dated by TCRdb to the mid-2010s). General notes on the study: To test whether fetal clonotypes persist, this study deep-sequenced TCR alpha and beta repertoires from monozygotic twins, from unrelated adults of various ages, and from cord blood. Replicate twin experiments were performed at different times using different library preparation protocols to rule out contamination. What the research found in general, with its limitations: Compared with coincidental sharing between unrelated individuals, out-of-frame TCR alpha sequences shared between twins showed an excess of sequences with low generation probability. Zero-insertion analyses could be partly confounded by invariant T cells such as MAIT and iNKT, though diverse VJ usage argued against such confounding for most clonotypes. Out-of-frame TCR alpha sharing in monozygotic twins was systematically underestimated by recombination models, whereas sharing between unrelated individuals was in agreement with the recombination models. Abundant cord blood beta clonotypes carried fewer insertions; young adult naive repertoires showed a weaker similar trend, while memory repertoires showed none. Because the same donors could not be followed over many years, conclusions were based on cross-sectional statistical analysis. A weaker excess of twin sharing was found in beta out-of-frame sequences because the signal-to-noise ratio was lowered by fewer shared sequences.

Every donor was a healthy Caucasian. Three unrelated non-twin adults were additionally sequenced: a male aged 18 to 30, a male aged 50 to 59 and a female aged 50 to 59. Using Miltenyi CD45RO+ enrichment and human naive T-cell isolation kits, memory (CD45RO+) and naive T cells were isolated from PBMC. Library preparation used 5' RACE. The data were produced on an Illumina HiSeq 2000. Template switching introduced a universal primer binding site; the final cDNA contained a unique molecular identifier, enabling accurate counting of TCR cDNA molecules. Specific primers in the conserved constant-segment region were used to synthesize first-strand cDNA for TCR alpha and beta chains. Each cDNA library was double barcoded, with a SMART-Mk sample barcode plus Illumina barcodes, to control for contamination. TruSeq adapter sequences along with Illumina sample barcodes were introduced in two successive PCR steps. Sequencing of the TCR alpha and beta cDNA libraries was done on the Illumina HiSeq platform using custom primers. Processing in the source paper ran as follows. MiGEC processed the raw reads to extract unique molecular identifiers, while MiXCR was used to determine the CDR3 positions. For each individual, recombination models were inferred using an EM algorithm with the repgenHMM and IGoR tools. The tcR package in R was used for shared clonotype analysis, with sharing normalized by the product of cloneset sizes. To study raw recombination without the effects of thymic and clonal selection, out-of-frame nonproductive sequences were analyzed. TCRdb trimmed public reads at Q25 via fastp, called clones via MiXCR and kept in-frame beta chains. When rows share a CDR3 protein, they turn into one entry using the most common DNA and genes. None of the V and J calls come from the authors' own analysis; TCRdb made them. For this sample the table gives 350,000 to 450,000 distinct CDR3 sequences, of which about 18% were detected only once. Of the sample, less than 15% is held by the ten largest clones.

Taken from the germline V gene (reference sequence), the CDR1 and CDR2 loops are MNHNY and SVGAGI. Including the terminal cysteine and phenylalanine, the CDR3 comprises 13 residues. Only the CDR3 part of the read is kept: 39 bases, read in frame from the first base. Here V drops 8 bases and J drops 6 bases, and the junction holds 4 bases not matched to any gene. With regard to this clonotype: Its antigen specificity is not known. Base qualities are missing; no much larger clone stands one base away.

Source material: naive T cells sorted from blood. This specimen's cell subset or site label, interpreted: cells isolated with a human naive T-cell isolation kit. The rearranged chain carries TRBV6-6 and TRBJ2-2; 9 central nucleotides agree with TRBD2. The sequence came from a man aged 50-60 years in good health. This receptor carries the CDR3 CASASSGAGELFF. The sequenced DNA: TGTGCCAGCGCCTCTAGCGGGGCCGGGGAGCTGTTTTTT.